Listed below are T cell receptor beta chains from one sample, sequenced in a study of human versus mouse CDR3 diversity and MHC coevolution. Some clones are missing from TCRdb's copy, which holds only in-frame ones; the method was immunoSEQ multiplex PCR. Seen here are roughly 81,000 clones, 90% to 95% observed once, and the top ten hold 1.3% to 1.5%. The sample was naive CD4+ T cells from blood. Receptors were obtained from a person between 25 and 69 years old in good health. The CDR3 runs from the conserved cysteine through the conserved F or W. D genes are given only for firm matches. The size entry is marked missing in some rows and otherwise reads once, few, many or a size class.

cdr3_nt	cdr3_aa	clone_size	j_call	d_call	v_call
TGTGCCAGCAGCGCTAGCGGGAGTACGCAGTATTTT	CASSASGSTQYF	-	TRBJ2-3	TRBD2	TRBV7-6
TGTGCCAGCAGCTCCGACAGCCCCTATAATTCACCCCTCCACTTT	CASSSDSPYNSPLHF	once	TRBJ1-6	-	TRBV7-2
TGCAGTGGCCCCAGCCGGGGGACCCAGTACTTC	CSGPSRGTQYF	-	TRBJ2-5	-	TRBV20-1
TGTGCCAGCAGTCCAATCGGACAGGAGGCCGAGCAGTACTTC	CASSPIGQEAEQYF	-	TRBJ2-7	TRBD1	TRBV7-2
TGTGCCAGCAGTCGGACACACGGCTACACCTTC	CASSRTHGYTF	-	TRBJ1-2	-	TRBV6-4
TGTGCCTTGACAGGGTCGTACGAGCAGTACTTC	CALTGSYEQYF	-	TRBJ2-7	TRBD1	TRBV30
TGTGCCATCAGTGGGACAGGGGCGGATGGCTACACCTTC	CAISGTGADGYTF	-	TRBJ1-2	TRBD1	TRBV10-3
TGTGCCAGCAGCCCCCATAGCGGGAGGGGCGATGAGCAGTTCTTC	CASSPHSGRGDEQFF	-	TRBJ2-1	TRBD2	TRBV9
TGTGCCAGCAGTTTAGGGGACCGACTAGCGGGAGGGCTACTTTTTCCAAATGAGCAGTTCTTC	CASSLGDRLAGGLLFPNEQFF	-	TRBJ2-1	TRBD2	TRBV27
TGTGCCAGCAGTCCCCGGCGGGGGAGCAATGAGCAGTTCTTC	CASSPRRGSNEQFF	-	TRBJ2-1	TRBD2	TRBV6-5
TGTGCCAGCTCAACTTACAGGGGAGAGACCCAGTACTTC	CASSTYRGETQYF	-	TRBJ2-5	TRBD1	TRBV18
TGTGCCAGTATCTCCACCCAGGGCTCTGGAAACACCATATATTTT	CASISTQGSGNTIYF	-	TRBJ1-3	-	TRBV19
TGTGCCTGGAGTGTAAGCGGGGCCTACGAGCAGTACTTC	CAWSVSGAYEQYF	-	TRBJ2-7	TRBD2	TRBV30
TGTGCCAGCAGTTCCGGGACAGGGGTATATGGCTACACCTTC	CASSSGTGVYGYTF	-	TRBJ1-2	TRBD1	TRBV28
TGTGCCAGCAGTCGTGGGGGGGCCTTTGTCTATGGCTACACCTTC	CASSRGGAFVYGYTF	-	TRBJ1-2	-	TRBV28
TGTGCCAGCAGGGGGACAGCGACGTACGAGCAGTACTTC	CASRGTATYEQYF	-	TRBJ2-7	TRBD1	TRBV28
TGTGCCAACAGCCGTCAGGGGGCTGGCAATCAGCCCCAGCATTTT	CANSRQGAGNQPQHF	-	TRBJ1-5	TRBD1	TRBV7-9
TGTGCCAGCAGACAGGGAAGGAACACTGAAGCTTTCTTT	CASRQGRNTEAFF	-	TRBJ1-1	-	TRBV6-5
TGTGCCACCAGCAGTGGCCACGGGACAGGAGGCATCGGGGAGCTGTTTTTT	CATSSGHGTGGIGELFF	-	TRBJ2-2	TRBD1	TRBV15
TGTGCCAGCAGGGAGGGCGGGAACACTGAAGCTTTCTTT	CASREGGNTEAFF	-	TRBJ1-1	-	TRBV7-9
TGTGCCAGCCAGGGACAGGGAAGAAACACCATATATTTT	CASQGQGRNTIYF	-	TRBJ1-3	TRBD1	TRBV19
TGTGCCAGTAGGGGCAGGGAAAATCAGCCCCAGCATTTT	CASRGRENQPQHF	-	TRBJ1-5	-	TRBV19
TGTGCCAGCAGCGATCCAGGGGGCGCCGGCTCCTACGAGCAGTACTTC	CASSDPGGAGSYEQYF	-	TRBJ2-7	TRBD1	TRBV7-6
TGTGCCAGCAGTTCCTATCAGACTAGCGGGAGTCCTACGCAGTATTTT	CASSSYQTSGSPTQYF	-	TRBJ2-3	TRBD2	TRBV27
TGTGCCAGCAGCTCGACAGGGCAGGTCACTGAAGCTTTCTTT	CASSSTGQVTEAFF	-	TRBJ1-1	TRBD1	TRBV7-2
TGCGCCAGCAGCTTGTCCGGACAGGGGGCGACGAGTTCACCCCTCCACTTT	CASSLSGQGATSSPLHF	once	TRBJ1-6	TRBD1	TRBV4-3